A single sample gave rise to the 7 T cell receptor beta chains below, sequenced in a study of blood T cell repertoires in COVID-19. Sequencing used immunoSEQ multiplex PCR; TCRdb keeps in-frame clones, though not all of them. Of 150,000 or so clones listed, about 89% were seen once; the top ten hold under 4.5%. Sequenced material: peripheral blood. Receptors were obtained from a man in his 60s with COVID-19, enrolled during active disease.

This clone was detected a few times. The chain is built from TRBV5-4 and TRBJ2-1; D uncertain. Germline-derived CDR1 and CDR2 are SGHNT and YYREEE (reference sequence). The CDR3 extends over 11 amino acids. V was trimmed by 5 bases and J by 7 bases, leaving 7 bases between them. CDR3 nucleotides: TGTGCCAGCAGAGACTTTAATGAGCAGTTCTTC. It yields the protein CASRDFNEQFF.

J is TRBJ2-5 and V is TRBV5-1; D may be TRBD1 (6 bases). Germline CDR1 reads SGHRS; CDR2 reads YFSETQ. Trimming shortened V by 4 bases and J by 2 bases, and 12 bases separated the two germline ends. The CDR3 is 14 amino acids. CDR3 bases: TGCGCCAGCAGCCCGGGACAAGCTCAAGAGACCCAGTACTTC. Its translation is CASSPGQAQETQYF.

Note on this clone: Other DNA sequences in this specimen translate into the identical CDR3. V is TRBV5-4 and J is TRBJ1-2; maybe TRBD1 (6 bases). With 3 bases removed from V and 7 bases from J, the gap between germline ends came to 10 bases. This CDR3 contains 12 residues. Germline V CDR1 and CDR2: SGHNT, YYREEE (reference sequence). CDR3 nucleotide sequence: TGTGCCAGCAGCTCCACAGGGTTTGGCTACACCTTC. This translates into CASSSTGFGYTF.

The gene calls are TRBV5-1 and TRBJ1-3; possibly TRBD1 for D (5 bases). In germline, CDR1 is SGHRS, CDR2 YFSETQ. This CDR3 is 16 amino acids long. Trimming took 2 bases from V and 3 from J, leaving 15 bases between them. CDR3 protein: CASSFGPQEGGNTIYF. In nucleotides, the CDR3 is TGCGCCAGCAGCTTTGGCCCACAGGAGGGTGGAAACACCATATATTTT.

The chain employs TRBV28 and TRBJ2-7; D is ambiguous. V lost 6 bases, J lost 4 bases, and 13 bases lay in between. Germline V gene sequence: CDR1 MDHEN, CDR2 SYDVKM. The CDR3 has 13 residues. The CDR3 DNA reads TGTGCCAGCAGACTCCCCTCCAAGTACGAGCAGTACTTC. The encoded protein is CASRLPSKYEQYF.

The chain recombines TRBV10-3 with TRBJ2-7; TRBD1 might be the D (6 bases). Trimming cost V 0 bases and J 7 bases, with 10 bases left between them. The CDR3 totals 13 residues. Germline CDR1 reads ENHRY; CDR2 reads SYGVKD. CDR3 loop: CAISESGQGEQYF. For the CDR3, the DNA is TGTGCCATCAGTGAGTCTGGGCAGGGGGAGCAGTACTTC.

This clone was detected once. The rearrangement links TRBV25-1 to TRBJ2-7; 8 nucleotides match TRBD1. The CDR3 spans 14 residues. Germline CDR1 and CDR2: MGHDK and SYGVNS. J was trimmed by 5 bases and V by 5 bases; bases with no gene match: 8. The CDR3 loop reads CASSRSQGANEQYF. The CDR3 bases are TGTGCCAGCAGTCGAAGTCAGGGGGCTAACGAGCAGTACTTC.